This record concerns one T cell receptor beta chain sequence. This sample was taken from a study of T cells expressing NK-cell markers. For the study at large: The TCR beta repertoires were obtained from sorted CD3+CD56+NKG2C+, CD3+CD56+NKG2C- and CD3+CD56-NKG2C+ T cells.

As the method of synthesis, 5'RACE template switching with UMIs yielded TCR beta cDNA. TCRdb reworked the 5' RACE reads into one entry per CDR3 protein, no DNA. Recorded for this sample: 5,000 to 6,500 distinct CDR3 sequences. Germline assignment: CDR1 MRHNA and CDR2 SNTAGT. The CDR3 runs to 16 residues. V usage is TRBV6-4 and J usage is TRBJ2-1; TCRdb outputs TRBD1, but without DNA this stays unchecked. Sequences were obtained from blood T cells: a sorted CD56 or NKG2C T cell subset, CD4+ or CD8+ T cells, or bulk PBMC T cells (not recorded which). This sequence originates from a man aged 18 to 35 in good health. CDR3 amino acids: CASSDSPDRGRAEQFF.